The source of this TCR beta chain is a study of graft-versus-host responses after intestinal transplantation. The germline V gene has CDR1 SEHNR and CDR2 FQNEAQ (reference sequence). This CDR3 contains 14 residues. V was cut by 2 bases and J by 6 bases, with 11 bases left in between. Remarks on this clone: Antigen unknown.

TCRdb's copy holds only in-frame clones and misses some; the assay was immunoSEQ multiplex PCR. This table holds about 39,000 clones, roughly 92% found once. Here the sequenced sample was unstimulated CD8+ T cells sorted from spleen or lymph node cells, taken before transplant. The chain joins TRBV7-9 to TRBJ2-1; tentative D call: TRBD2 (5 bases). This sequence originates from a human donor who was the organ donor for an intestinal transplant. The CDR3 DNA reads TGTGCCAGCAGCTTAAGGTGCGGAGGCAATGAGCAGTTCTTC. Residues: CASSLRCGGNEQFF.